A single T cell receptor (beta chain) is shown here with its context. As yet, its antigen is unknown. This sample is part of a study of CD8+CD57+ T cells in acquired aplastic anemia. About the research overall: On average, sorted CD4+ and CD8+ cells gave 3 to 3.5 ug of DNA.

Before being chosen for sequencing, patients had shown CD8+CD57+ cell expansion by flow cytometry. The blood sampling took place in patients who had so far received no therapy. The length of the CDR3 is 16 residues. Germline lookup yields CDR1 SGHAT and CDR2 FQDESV (reference sequence). The ends lost 1 base at V and 1 base at J; junction bases unmatched: 3. Overall study findings and caveats: Roughly 30 CD8+ CDR3 sequences occurred in both the patients and the controls.

Profiles of TCR beta VDJ and CDR3 were generated from a genomic DNA template. One entry per CDR3 protein, called by TCRdb with MiXCR from the reads. Of approximately 170,000 distinct CDR3 sequences listed, less than 60% were seen once; the top ten hold 3.2%. The sequence came from a human donor with aplastic anemia. J is TRBJ2-3 and V is TRBV11-1; 9 nucleotides agree with TRBD2. The sequenced material came from sorted CD4+, CD8+, or CD8+CD57+ T cells (not recorded which) from PBMCs. The DNA of the CDR3 is TGTGCCAGCAGCTTAGGGGCTAGCGGGGGCACAGATACGCAGTATTTT. Its protein is CASSLGASGGTDTQYF.